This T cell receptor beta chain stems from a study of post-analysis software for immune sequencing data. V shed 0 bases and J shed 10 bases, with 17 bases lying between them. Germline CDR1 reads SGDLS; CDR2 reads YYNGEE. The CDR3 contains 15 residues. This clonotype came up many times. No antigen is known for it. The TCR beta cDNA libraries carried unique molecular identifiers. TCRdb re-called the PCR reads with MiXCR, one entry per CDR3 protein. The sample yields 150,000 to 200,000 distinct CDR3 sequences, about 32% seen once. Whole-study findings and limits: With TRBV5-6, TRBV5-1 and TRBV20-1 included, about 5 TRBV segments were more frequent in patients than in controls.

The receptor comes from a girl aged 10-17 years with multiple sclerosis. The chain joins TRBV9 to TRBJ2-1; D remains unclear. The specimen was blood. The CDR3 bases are TGTGCCAGCAGCGTAGGGTTAGGTACCGGGCAGGAGCAGTTCTTC. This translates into CASSVGLGTGQEQFF.